This T cell receptor beta chain was profiled in a study of T-cell reconstitution after alpha-beta-depleted transplantation in children listed by TCRdb under 2016. With respect to the entire study: T-cell immune reconstitution after TCRalphabeta/CD19-depleted allogeneic hematopoietic cell transplantation in children was quantitatively tracked in the study by means of TCR repertoire profiling. Summary of the overall study and its limitations: Apparently early alphabetaT-cell count recovery about two months after transplant reportedly relied on only several hundred rapidly expanded clones derived from non-depleted graft cells. The frequencies of hyperexpanded clones fell over the following months, and after one year, T-cell counts and TCRbeta diversity were mostly attributed to newly produced T cells. In some patients, high TCRbeta diversity at day 60 was attributed to recipient T cells and intrathymic progenitors that had survived conditioning.

What the treatment or condition label conveys for this sample: allogeneic hematopoietic cell transplantation with graft depleted of TCRalphabeta T cells and CD19 B cells. The transplant recipients were children given TCRalphabeta/CD19-depleted allogeneic hematopoietic cell grafts. From the cysteine through the phenylalanine, the CDR3 covers 16 amino acids. The kept DNA is CDR3 alone, 48 bases in frame from the first base. CDR1 SGDLS and CDR2 YYNGEE were looked up in the germline V gene. Trimming accounts for 4 bases at V and 1 base at J, while the number of junction bases matched to no gene is 9. Remarks on this clonotype: Its antigen remains unidentified. No much larger clone exists at a distance of one base, and base qualities are not known.

The library came from PCR. Sequencing used an Illumina HiSeq 2500. TCR library preparation used molecular barcoding, with unique molecular identifiers applied to normalize quantification of the TCRbeta repertoire. The raw public data were reprocessed by TCRdb itself: fastp quality trimming at Q25, MiXCR clonotype calling, in-frame beta chains only. Every entry covers one CDR3 protein and lists the most common genes and DNA from its rows. Here the sample has about 980,000 distinct CDR3 sequences; under 30% occur a single time. The top ten constitute 25% to 35% of the sample. The specimen was PBMCs, mostly from graft donor cells, collected 360 days after TCRalphabeta/CD19-depleted stem cell transplant. Recombination connected TRBV9 to TRBJ2-7; 9 junctional bases match TRBD1. The sequence came from a boy under three years old who had a stem cell transplant for SCID, so the T cells may come from the graft donor. CDR3 sequence: CASSPTSQGASYEQYF. At the DNA level, the sequence is TGTGCCAGCAGCCCAACCTCACAGGGGGCATCCTACGAGCAGTACTTC.